This T cell receptor (beta chain) was documented in a study of post-analysis software for immune sequencing data. Study-wide points: TRBV segments more frequent in patients than in controls numbered several and included TRBV5-6, TRBV5-1 and TRBV20-1.

This CDR3 is 15 amino acids long. The germline V gene has CDR1 SGHTA and CDR2 FQGNSA. Losses at the gene ends were 1 base for V and 4 bases for J; bases not matched to a gene: 3. This clonotype was observed many times. Its target is not known. TCR beta cDNA libraries had unique molecular identifiers. MiXCR, applied by TCRdb to the PCR reads, yields one record per CDR3 protein. This sample has about 500,000 distinct CDR3 sequences, with less than 45% found just once. The specimen sequenced was blood. This chain connects TRBV7-2 to TRBJ2-5; TRBD1 matches at 10 bases. This sequence originates from a girl aged 10-17 years with multiple sclerosis. The CDR3, as DNA: TGTGCCAGCAGCTTAGTAGGACAGGGGGGAGAGACCCAGTACTTC. Translated: CASSLVGQGGETQYF.